The present T cell receptor beta chain was sequenced within a study of OX40 agonist ivuxolimab in advanced cancers. Looking at the study overall: Patient treatment consisted of intravenous ivuxolimab administration every 2 weeks at 0.01 to 10 mg/kg. Study-wide results and limits: Clonal expansion among partial responders at 0.1-3.0 mg/kg ranked near the lowest.

Trimming took 0 bases from V and 6 from J; bases not matched to a gene: 3. Germline V lookup: CDR1 LNHNV, CDR2 YYDKDF (reference sequence). The CDR3 length is 14 residues. The protocol was immunoSEQ multiplex PCR, while the TCRdb copy is restricted to in-frame clones and leaves out a portion. Of some 40,000 clones in the sample, about 74% were seen once. This clone was counted a single time. Its cognate antigen is unknown. This rearrangement joins TRBV15 to TRBJ2-3; 7 bases match TRBD1. The sample consisted of CD4+ or CD8+ T cells sorted from blood, taken in a trial of the OX40 agonist ivuxolimab. The TCR was taken from an adult with an advanced solid tumor such as melanoma, head and neck, liver or kidney cancer. The CDR3 protein is CATSREGGSDTQYF. The DNA for the CDR3 is TGTGCCACCAGCAGAGAAGGGGGCTCCGATACGCAGTATTTT.